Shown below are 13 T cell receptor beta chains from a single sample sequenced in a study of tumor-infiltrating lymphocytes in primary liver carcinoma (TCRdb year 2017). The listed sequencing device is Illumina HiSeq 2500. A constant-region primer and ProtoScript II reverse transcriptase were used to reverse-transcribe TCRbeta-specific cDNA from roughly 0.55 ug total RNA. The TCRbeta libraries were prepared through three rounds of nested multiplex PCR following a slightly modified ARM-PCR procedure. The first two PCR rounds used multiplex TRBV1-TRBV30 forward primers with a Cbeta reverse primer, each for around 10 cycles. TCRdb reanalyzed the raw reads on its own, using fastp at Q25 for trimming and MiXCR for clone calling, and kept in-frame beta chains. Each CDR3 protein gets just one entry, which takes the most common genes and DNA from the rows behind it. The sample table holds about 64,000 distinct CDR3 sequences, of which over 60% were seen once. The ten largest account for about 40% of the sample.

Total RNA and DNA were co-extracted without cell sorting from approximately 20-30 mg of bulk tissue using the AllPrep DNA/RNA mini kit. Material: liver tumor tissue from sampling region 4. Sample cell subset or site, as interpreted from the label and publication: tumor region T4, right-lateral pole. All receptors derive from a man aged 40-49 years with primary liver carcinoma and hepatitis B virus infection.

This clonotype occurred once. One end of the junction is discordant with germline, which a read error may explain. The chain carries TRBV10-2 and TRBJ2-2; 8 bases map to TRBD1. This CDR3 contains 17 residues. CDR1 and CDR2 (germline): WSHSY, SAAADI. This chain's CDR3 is CASIRTRQGKDTGELFF. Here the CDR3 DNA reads TGCGCCAGCATCAGGACCCGACAGGGGAAGGACACCGGGGAGCTTTTTTTT.

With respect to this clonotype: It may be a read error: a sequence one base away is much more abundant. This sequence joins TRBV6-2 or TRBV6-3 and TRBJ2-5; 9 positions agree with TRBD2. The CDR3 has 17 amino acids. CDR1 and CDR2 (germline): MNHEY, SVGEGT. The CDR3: CVSSYGSAGGWGETQYF. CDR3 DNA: TGTGTCAGCAGTTATGGTTCAGCGGGAGGATGGGGAGAGACCCAGTACTTC.

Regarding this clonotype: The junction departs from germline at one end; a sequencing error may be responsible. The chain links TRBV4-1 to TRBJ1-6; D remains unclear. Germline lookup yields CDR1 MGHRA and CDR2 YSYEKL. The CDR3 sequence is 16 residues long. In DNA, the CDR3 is TGCTCCAGCAGCCACCACCTACTGGTGGCGGATTCACCCCTCCACTTT. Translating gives CSSSHHLLVADSPLHF.

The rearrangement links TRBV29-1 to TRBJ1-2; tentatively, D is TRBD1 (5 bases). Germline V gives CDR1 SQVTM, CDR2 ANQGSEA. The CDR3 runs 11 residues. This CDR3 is CRAVGTGGYTF. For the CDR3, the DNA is TGCAGGGCGGTCGGGACGGGTGGCTACACCTTC.

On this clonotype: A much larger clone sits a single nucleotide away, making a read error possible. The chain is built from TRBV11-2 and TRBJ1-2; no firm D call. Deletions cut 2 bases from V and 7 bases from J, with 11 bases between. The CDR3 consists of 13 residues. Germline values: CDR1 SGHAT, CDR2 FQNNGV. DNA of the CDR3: TGTGCCAGCAGCTTAAAGGGAGTATCTGGCTACACCTTC. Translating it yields CASSLKGVSGYTF.

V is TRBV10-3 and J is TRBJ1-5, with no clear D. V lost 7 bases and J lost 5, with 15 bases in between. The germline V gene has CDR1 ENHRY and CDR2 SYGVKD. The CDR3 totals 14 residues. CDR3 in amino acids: CAINKHEGDQPQHF. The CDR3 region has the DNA TGTGCCATCAATAAGCATGAGGGCGATCAGCCCCAGCATTTT.

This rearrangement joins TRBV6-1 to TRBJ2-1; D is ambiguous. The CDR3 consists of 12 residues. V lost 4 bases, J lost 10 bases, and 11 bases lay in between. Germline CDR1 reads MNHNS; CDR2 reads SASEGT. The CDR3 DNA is TGTGCCAGCAGTGTTTGGCGGCGAGAGCAGTTCTTC. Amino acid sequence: CASSVWRREQFF.

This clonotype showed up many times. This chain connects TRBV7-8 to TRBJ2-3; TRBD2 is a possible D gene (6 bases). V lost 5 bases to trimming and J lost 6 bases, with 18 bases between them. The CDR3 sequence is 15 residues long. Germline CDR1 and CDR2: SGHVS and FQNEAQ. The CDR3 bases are TGTGCCAGCAGCCCAGGTGCGGGATCGGGGGATACGCAGTATTTT. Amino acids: CASSPGAGSGDTQYF.

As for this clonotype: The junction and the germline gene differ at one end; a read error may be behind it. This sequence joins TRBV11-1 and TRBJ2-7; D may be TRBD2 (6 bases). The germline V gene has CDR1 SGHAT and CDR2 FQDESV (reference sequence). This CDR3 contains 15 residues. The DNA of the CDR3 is TGTGCCAGCAGCTCATCACGGGACTCCTCCTACGAGCAGTGCTTC. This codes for CASSSSRDSSYEQCF.

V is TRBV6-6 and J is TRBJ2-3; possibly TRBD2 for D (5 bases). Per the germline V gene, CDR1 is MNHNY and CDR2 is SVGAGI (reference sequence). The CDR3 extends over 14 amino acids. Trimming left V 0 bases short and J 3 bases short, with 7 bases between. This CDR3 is CASSYSTITDTQYF. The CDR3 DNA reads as TGTGCCAGCAGTTACTCGACTATAACAGATACGCAGTATTTT.

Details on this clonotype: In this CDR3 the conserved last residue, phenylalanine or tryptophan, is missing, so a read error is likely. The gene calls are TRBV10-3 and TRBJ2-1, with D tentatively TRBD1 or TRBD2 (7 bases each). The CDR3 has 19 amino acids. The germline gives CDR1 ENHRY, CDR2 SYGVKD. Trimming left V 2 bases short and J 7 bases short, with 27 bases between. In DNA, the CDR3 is TGTGCCATCAGTGAGCCTGGGACAGTCGGGGCGGGAGACTTGAATGAGCAGTTCTTA. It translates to CAISEPGTVGAGDLNEQFL.

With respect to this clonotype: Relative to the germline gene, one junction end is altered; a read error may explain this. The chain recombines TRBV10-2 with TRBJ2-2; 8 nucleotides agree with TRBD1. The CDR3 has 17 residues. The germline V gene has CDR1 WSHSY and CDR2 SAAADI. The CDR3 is CASIRTRQGKNTGELSF. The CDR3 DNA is TGCGCCAGCATTAGGACCCGACAGGGGAAGAACACCGGGGAGCTGTCTTTT.

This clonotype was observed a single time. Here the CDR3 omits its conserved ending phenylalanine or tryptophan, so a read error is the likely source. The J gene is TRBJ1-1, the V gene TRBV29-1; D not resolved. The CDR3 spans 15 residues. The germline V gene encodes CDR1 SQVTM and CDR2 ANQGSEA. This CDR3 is CSLEAGWGMNTEAFV. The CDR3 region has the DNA TGCAGCCTTGAAGCGGGGTGGGGAATGAACACTGAAGCTTTCGTA.